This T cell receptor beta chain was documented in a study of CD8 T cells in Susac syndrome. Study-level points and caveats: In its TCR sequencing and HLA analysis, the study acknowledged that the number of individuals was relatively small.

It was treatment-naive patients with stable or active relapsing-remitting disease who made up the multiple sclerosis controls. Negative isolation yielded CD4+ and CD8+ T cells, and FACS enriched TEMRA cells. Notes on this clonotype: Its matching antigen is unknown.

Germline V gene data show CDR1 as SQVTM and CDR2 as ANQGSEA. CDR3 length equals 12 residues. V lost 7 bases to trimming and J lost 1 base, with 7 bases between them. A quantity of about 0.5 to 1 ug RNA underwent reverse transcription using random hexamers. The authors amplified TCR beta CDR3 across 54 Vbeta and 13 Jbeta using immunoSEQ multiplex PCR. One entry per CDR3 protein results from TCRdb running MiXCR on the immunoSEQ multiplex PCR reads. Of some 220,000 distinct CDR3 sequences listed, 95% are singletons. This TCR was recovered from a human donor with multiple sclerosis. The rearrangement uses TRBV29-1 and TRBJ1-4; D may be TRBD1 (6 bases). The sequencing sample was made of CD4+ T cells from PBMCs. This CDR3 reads CSGRGTNEKLFF. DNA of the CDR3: TGCAGCGGCAGGGGAACTAATGAAAAACTGTTTTTT.